This is a list of T cell receptor beta chains from one sample in a study of identifying expanded T cells in peripheral blood. Repertoires were generated with immunoSEQ multiplex PCR, while TCRdb's copy carries only in-frame clones and drops some. This table has 58,000 or so clones, about four fifths appearing once. The material sequenced was blood. The receptors stem from a person aged 18 to 70 in good health. CDR3s include the opening cysteine and the closing phenylalanine or tryptophan.

>TRBV7-3|TRBJ2-5
CASSPRGQGGLETQYF
>TRBV2|TRBJ2-7
CASSFDQDRGGHEQYF
>TRBV2|TRBJ2-5
CASRGTGEETQYF
>TRBV29-1|TRBJ2-7
CSVEEEGTYEQYF
>TRBV19|TRBJ2-3
CASSPGLRSTDTQYF
>TRBV5-6|TRBJ1-2
CASSLGWEQNYGYTF
>TRBV7-8|TRBJ1-5
CASSLNSNSNQPQHF
>TRBV5-6|TRBJ2-5
CASSLQGALETQYF
>TRBV10-3|TRBJ1-4
CAISEEANEKLFF
>TRBV9|TRBJ2-2
CASSVVAGGTTGELFF
>TRBV28|TRBJ1-2
CASSPGLSSYGYTF
>TRBV6-5|TRBJ1-5
CASHPTASSQPQHF
>TRBV4-1|TRBJ1-2
CASSQDGTPRYGYTF